This T cell receptor beta chain was sequenced in a study of CD8+ T cells in alopecia areata. Study-level information: Treatment of the treated patients consisted of oral tofacitinib, 5 to 10 mg twice daily. Scoring of severity for treated patients was based on percentage of affected scalp area.

On this clone itself: Antigen unknown.

Treatment denoted: oral pan-JAK inhibitor, 5-10 mg twice daily. The study, taken as a whole, reports: Affected lesional scalp, above all in alopecia totalis/universalis, was more clonal than normal scalp.

Isolated RNA was reverse transcribed into cDNA used as the sequencing template. The table came from immunoSEQ multiplex PCR; TCRdb's copy has only in-frame clones and leaves some out. The sample has approximately 150,000 clones, 86% seen once. The sample consisted of CD8+ T cells sorted from blood, taken at week 4, from a patient treated with tofacitinib. The TCR originated in a human donor with alopecia areata.

DNA for the CDR3: TGTGCCTTAGACCCAGGGTTTAGCACAGATACGCAGTATTTT. Amino acid sequence: CALDPGFSTDTQYF. This sequence joins TRBV30 and TRBJ2-3; the D gene is possibly TRBD1 (5 bases). Germline CDR1 is GTSNPN and CDR2 is SVGIG (reference sequence). V was cut by 7 bases and J by 0 bases, with 14 bases left in between. This CDR3 comprises 14 residues.